This T cell receptor (beta chain) was sequenced in a study of CXCR3-negative and CXCR3-positive naive CD8 T cells. Findings of the study overall: Cryopreservation partially decreased CXCR3 expression, and most assays used fresh PBMCs.

UMI-labeled 5' RACE TRB cDNA libraries were prepared from the cells. TCRdb reprocessed the 5' RACE reads and reports one entry per CDR3 protein, with no DNA. The table for this sample gives under 85,000 distinct CDR3 sequences. On this clonotype itself: Antigen specificity is unknown.

The germline V gene encodes CDR1 MDHEN and CDR2 SYDVKM. CDR3 length: 15 residues. Material: naive CXCR3- CD8+ T cells from blood. The subset is: CD45RO-CCR7+CD27+CD95- naive CD8+ T cells lacking CXCR3 (TNR3-). This rearrangement joins TRBV28 to TRBJ2-1. This clonotype was sampled from a human donor in good health. Some clones in this sample may be carry-over from other donors' samples. The CDR3 sequence is CASSFATGAYNEQFF.